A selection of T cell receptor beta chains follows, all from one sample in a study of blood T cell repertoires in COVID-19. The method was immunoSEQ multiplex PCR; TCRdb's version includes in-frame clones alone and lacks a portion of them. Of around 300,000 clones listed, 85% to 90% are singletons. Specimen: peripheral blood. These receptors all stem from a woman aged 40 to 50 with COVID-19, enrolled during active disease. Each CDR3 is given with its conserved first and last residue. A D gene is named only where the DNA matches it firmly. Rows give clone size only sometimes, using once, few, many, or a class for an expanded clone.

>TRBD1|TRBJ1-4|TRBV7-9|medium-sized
CASSLLETGHEKLFF
TGTGCCAGCAGCCTCCTCGAGACAGGGCATGAAAAACTGTTTTTT
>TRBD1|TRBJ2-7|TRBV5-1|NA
CASSFTGGEDEQYF
TGCGCCAGCAGCTTCACAGGGGGCGAGGACGAGCAGTACTTC
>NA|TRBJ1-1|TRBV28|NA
CASSPHNRVQAFF
TGTGCCAGCAGCCCCCACAACAGGGTCCAAGCTTTCTTT
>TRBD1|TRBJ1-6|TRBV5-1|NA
CASSFAPDRANSPLHF
TGCGCCAGCAGCTTCGCCCCAGACAGGGCCAATTCACCCCTCCACTTT
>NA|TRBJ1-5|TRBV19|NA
CASSIAAPQPQHF
TGTGCCAGTAGTATCGCGGCTCCTCAGCCCCAGCATTTT
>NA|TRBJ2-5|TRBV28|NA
CASRGWAGQETQYF
TGTGCCAGCAGGGGGTGGGCGGGGCAAGAGACCCAGTACTTC
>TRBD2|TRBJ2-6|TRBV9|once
CASSPHVGSGGSAGANVLTF
TGTGCCAGCAGCCCCCACGTGGGGTCGGGAGGGTCGGCGGGGGCCAACGTCCTGACTTTC
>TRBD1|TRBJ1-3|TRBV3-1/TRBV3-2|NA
CASSQVPSGTGSSGNTIYF
TGTGCCAGCAGCCAAGTTCCCTCCGGGACAGGGAGCTCTGGAAACACCATATATTTT
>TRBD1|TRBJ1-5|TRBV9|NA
CASSGGGTQPQHF
TGTGCCAGCAGCGGAGGGGGCACTCAGCCCCAGCATTTT
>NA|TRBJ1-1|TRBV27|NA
CASRQGVTEAFF
TGTGCCAGCAGGCAAGGGGTCACTGAAGCTTTCTTT
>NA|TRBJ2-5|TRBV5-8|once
CASSLNPRETQYF
TGTGCCAGCAGCTTGAACCCTCGGGAGACCCAGTACTTC
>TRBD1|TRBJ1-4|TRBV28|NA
CASSLEQGREKLFF
TGTGCCAGCAGTTTAGAACAGGGGAGGGAAAAACTGTTTTTT
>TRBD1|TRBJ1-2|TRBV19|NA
CASSLQGRSGYTF
TGTGCCAGTAGTTTACAGGGGAGAAGCGGCTACACCTTC
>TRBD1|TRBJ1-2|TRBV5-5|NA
CASSLGQGGYGYTF
TGTGCCAGCAGCTTGGGCCAGGGGGGCTATGGCTACACCTTC
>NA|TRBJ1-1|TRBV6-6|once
CASNLQGRLSAFF
TGTGCCAGCAACCTTCAGGGTAGGCTCTCGGCTTTCTTT
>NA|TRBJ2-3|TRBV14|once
CASSPVAARTDTQYF
TGTGCCAGCAGCCCCGTGGCGGCGCGCACAGATACGCAGTATTTT
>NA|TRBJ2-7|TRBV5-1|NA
CASSLGQISYEQYF
TGCGCCAGCAGCTTGGGACAGATCTCCTACGAGCAGTACTTC
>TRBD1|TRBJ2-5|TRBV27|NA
CASRRGPVKETQYF
TGTGCCAGCCGTAGGGGGCCGGTAAAAGAGACCCAGTACTTC
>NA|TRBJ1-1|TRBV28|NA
CASSLWAGVAVGTEAFF
TGTGCCAGCAGTTTATGGGCAGGGGTGGCGGTGGGGACTGAAGCTTTCTTT
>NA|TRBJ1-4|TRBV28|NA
CASSFAGATNEKLFF
TGTGCCAGCAGTTTCGCAGGGGCAACTAATGAAAAACTGTTTTTT
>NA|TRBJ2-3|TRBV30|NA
CAWNTRGRADTQYF
TGTGCCTGGAATACCCGCGGGCGGGCAGATACGCAGTATTTT
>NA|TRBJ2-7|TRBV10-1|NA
CASSVSSYEQYF
TGCGCCAGCAGTGTTTCCAGCTACGAGCAGTACTTC
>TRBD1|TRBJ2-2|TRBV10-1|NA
CATKVGQGDGELFF
TGCGCCACCAAGGTGGGACAGGGAGACGGGGAGCTGTTTTTT
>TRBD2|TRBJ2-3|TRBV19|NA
CASRLAGGPDTQYF
TGTGCCAGTCGACTAGCGGGAGGGCCAGATACGCAGTATTTT
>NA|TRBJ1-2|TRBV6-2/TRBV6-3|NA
CASSITGSNYGYTF
TGTGCCAGCAGCATTACAGGGTCTAACTATGGCTACACCTTC
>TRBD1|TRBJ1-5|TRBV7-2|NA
CASSYQTGNNQPQHF
TGTGCCAGCAGCTACCAGACAGGGAACAATCAGCCCCAGCATTTT
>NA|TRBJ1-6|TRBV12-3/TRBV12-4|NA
CASGTRNSPLHF
TGTGCCAGCGGGACAAGGAATTCACCCCTCCACTTT
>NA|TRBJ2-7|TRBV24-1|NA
CATSDLGRDEQYF
TGTGCCACCAGTGATTTGGGCCGGGACGAGCAGTACTTC
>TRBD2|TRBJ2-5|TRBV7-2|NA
CASTSGGALETQYF
TGTGCCAGCACCTCGGGGGGGGCCTTGGAGACCCAGTACTTC
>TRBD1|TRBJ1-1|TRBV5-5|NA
CASSLVGTGRTEAFF
TGTGCCAGCAGCTTGGTTGGGACAGGGCGGACTGAAGCTTTCTTT
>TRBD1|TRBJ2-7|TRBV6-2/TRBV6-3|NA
CASSYLDRLGEQYF
TGTGCCAGCAGTTACTTGGACAGGCTAGGCGAGCAGTACTTC
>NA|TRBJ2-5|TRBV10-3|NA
CAISMAPQETQYF
TGTGCCATCAGCATGGCCCCCCAAGAGACCCAGTACTTC
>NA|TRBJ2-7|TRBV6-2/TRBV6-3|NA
CASSSLGSGYEQYF
TGTGCCAGCAGTTCACTAGGGAGTGGGTACGAGCAGTACTTC
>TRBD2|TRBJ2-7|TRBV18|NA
CASSPRSGRTSYEQYF
TGTGCCAGCTCACCCAGGAGCGGGAGGACCTCCTACGAGCAGTACTTC
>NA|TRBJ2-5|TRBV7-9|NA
CASSQRLVTKTQYF
TGTGCCAGCAGCCAAAGACTAGTTACGAAGACCCAGTACTTC
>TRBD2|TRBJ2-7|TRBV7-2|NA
CASIPRRGGSSYEQYF
TGTGCCAGCATACCTCGCCGGGGGGGTAGTTCGTACGAGCAGTACTTC
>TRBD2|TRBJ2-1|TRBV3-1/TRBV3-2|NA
CASSESGRARLDNEQFF
TGTGCCAGCAGCGAGAGCGGGAGGGCCCGTTTGGACAATGAGCAGTTCTTC
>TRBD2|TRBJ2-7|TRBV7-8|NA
CASSLAPGLAVSYEQYF
TGTGCCAGCAGCTTAGCTCCGGGACTAGCGGTCTCCTACGAGCAGTACTTC
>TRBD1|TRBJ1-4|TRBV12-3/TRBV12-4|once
CASSLGQQKLFF
TGTGCCAGCAGTTTGGGACAGCAAAAACTGTTTTTT
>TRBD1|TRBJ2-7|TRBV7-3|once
CASSRDRGREQYF
TGTGCCAGCAGCCGGGACAGGGGGCGAGAGCAGTACTTC
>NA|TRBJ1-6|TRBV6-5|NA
CASSYAQGNSPLHF
TGTGCCAGCAGTTACGCCCAGGGGAATTCACCCCTCCACTTT
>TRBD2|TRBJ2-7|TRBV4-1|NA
CASSQIMRGLAGEEEQYF
TGCGCCAGCAGCCAAATTATGAGGGGGCTAGCGGGAGAGGAGGAGCAGTACTTC
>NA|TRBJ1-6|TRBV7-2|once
CASSPRMQAPLHF
TGTGCCAGCAGCCCAAGGATGCAGGCGCCCCTCCACTTT
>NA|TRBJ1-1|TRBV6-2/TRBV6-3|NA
CASRLGGLDTEAFF
TGTGCCAGCCGTTTGGGGGGGCTTGACACTGAAGCTTTCTTT
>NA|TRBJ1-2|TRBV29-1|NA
CSATLQGFGYTF
TGCAGCGCTACACTACAGGGATTTGGCTACACCTTC
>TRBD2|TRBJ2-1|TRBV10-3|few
CAIKQLAGYNEQFF
TGTGCCATCAAACAGTTAGCGGGGTACAATGAGCAGTTCTTC
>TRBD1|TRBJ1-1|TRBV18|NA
CASSPLPLTGPNTEAFF
TGTGCCAGCTCACCACTCCCTTTGACAGGGCCGAACACTGAAGCTTTCTTT
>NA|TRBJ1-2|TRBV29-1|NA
CSVEWAPGGYTF
TGCAGCGTTGAGTGGGCCCCCGGAGGCTACACCTTC